Described below is a single T cell receptor beta chain sequence and its context. The record originates from a study of blood T cell repertoires in COVID-19. About the study: From the United States, Italy and Spain came samples of acute and convalescent COVID-19. Nucleic acid was either cDNA or gDNA, and it came from T cells, B-cell-depleted T cells, or PBMCs.

In the original processing: Amplification from reference gene primers served as the basis for estimated nucleated cell counts. Profiling relied on immunoSEQ multiplex PCR, and the TCRdb table lists in-frame clones only, not all of them. V and J calls and clone size are copied from that table; D and trimming were computed from the DNA. Among nearly 35,000 clones, 85% were seen once, and the ten largest hold about 14%. The CDR3 contains 15 residues. Trimming cost V 7 bases and J 4 bases, with 16 bases left between them. Germline V gene sequence: CDR1 MDHEN, CDR2 SYDVKM. The sequenced material came from peripheral blood. The clonotype was recovered from a human donor with acute or convalescent COVID-19. The donor label of this sample is uncertain. This chain joins TRBV28 and TRBJ2-2, with D unresolved. The CDR3 coding sequence is TGTGCCAGCAAGAGGTTGGCGGCCTTCACCGGGGAGCTGTTTTTT. Protein product: CASKRLAAFTGELFF.